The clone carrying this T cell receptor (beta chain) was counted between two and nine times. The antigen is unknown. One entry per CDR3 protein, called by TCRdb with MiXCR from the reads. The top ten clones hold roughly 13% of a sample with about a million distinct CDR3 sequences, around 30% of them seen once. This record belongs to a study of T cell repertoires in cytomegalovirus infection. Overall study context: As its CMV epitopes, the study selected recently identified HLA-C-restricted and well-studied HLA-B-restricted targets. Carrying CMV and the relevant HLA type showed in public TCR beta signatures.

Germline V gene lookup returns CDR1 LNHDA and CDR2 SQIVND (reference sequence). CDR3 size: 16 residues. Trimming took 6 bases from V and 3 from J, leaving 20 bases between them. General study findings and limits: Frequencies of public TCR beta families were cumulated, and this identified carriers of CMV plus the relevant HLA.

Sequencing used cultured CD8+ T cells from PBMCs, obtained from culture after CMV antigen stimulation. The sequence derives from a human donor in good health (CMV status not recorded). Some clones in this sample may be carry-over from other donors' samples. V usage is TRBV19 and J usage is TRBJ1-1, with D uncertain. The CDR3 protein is CASSRDGEGFDTEAFF. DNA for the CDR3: TGTGCCAGTAGCCGCGATGGGGAGGGTTTTGACACTGAAGCTTTCTTT.